This section outlines one T cell receptor (beta chain) sequence together with its context. Its antigen is not identified. The data derive from a study of vaccination effects on CD4 cells after COVID-19. The overall study: Samples came from a couple of convalescent patients 16 days and one week before vaccination.

Before any sequencing was done, the ViraFEST assay used viral peptide pools to expand antigen-specific CD4+ T cells. It was after more than nine days of culture that CD4+ T cells were isolated. Infection with SARS-CoV-2 occurred in the person between March and December 2020, and PCR confirmed it. PBMC were cultured at approximately 2 million per well with roughly 10 IU/ml IL-2 and around 9.4 ug/ml peptides. Study conclusions and caveats: Recruitment yielded few convalescent patients, and the study had no early post-infection timepoints. At late timepoints after vaccination, vaccine- and infection-induced clones shrank markedly.

The assay was immunoSEQ multiplex PCR, and TCRdb's table has in-frame clones only and misses some. The sample includes about 33,000 clones, roughly 69% of them seen just once. Specimen: CD4+ T cells from PBMCs cultured with HCoV-NL63 spike peptides, collected before COVID-19 vaccination. This receptor was identified in a human donor who had a prior SARS-CoV-2 infection.

The CDR3: CASSLDRGGRADTQYF. As DNA, the CDR3 is TGCGCCAGCAGCTTGGACCGGGGGGGGCGAGCAGATACGCAGTATTTT. This chain links TRBV5-1 with TRBJ2-3, with TRBD2 identical over 8 bases. Germline V CDR1 and CDR2: SGHRS, YFSETQ. Trimming cost V 0 bases and J 4 bases; bases outside gene matches: 7. The CDR3 contains 16 residues.